This T cell receptor (beta chain) was recovered during a study of T cell responses to AZD1222 COVID-19 vaccine. For the study at large: Second doses at about 4 or about 12 weeks were pooled. Whole-study findings and limits: The donors showed a predominance of white British ancestry and of females, with possible underestimation of clonal diversity. There were vaccine-associated CD4 TCRs across spike, dominant at 160-218 and 743-854. Receipt of two AZD1222 doses was followed by a rise in Spike-specific TCR breadth and depth.

Profiled with immunoSEQ multiplex PCR; TCRdb holds only in-frame clones, not every one. The table records about 180,000 clones, just over 90% of them present only once. Per the germline V gene, CDR1 is SGHNT and CDR2 is YENEEA. The CDR3 spans 14 residues. Trimming took 4 bases from V and 3 from J; bases not matched to a gene: 2. In regard to this clone: The antigen is unknown.

The chain links TRBV11-3 to TRBJ1-4, with 7 bases matching TRBD1. Source: peripheral blood, taken on day 0 of AZD1222 vaccination. The TCR originated in an adult in good health. The CDR3 DNA is TGTGCCAGCAGCTGGGGACAGTCTAATGAAAAACTGTTTTTT. As protein: CASSWGQSNEKLFF.